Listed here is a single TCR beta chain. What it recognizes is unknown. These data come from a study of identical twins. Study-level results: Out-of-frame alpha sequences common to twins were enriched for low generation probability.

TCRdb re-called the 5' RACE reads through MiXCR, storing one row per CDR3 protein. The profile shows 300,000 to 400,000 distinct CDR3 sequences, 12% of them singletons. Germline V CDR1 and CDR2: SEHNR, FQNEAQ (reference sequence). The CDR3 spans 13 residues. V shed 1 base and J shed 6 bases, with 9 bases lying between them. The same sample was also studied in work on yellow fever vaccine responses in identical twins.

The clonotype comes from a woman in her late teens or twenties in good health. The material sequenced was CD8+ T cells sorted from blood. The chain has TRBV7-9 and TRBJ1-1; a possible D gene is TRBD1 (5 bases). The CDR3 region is CASSLGGIAEAFF. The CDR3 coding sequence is TGTGCCAGCAGCTTAGGGGGGATCGCTGAAGCTTTCTTT.